The 14 T cell receptor beta chains listed next were all sequenced from one sample in a study of blood T cells in healthy people across ages. A second PCR, run for roughly 7 to 11 cycles, used a sample-barcoded 5' primer plus a J-beta primer mix. MiXCR was run by TCRdb on the 5' RACE reads, yielding one entry per CDR3 protein. The sample lists approximately 800,000 distinct CDR3 sequences, roughly 35% occurring once. Specimen: blood. The receptors shown here come from a man aged 18 to 30 in good health.

The V and J genes are TRBV6-1 and TRBJ1-4; D is unresolved. V lost 4 bases and J 5 bases, leaving 8 bases between the germline ends. The CDR3 is 13 residues long. Germline V CDR1 and CDR2: MNHNS, SASEGT. The CDR3 DNA reads TGTGCCAGCAGTGTTTCAGAGAATGAAAAACTGTTTTTT. Translation: CASSVSENEKLFF.

J is TRBJ2-1 and V is TRBV20-1; possibly TRBD2 for D (5 bases). The CDR3 contains 13 residues. The germline V gene encodes CDR1 DFQATT and CDR2 SNEGSKA (reference sequence). The V end was cut by 5 bases, the J end by 0 bases, with 8 bases between. The CDR3 nucleotides read TGCAGTGCTCTTGGGAGCTCCTACAATGAGCAGTTCTTC. This gives the protein CSALGSSYNEQFF.

The chain joins TRBV14 to TRBJ2-3, with a possible D match to TRBD1 (5 bases). CDR3 size: 14 residues. Germline assignment: CDR1 SGHDN and CDR2 FVKESK. V was pared by 3 bases and J by 4 bases, with 11 bases between. The chain's CDR3 is CASSQKRGPDTQYF. The DNA for the CDR3 is TGTGCCAGCAGCCAGAAAAGGGGTCCAGATACGCAGTATTTT. Together with reference TRBV14 and TRBJ2-3, the CDR3 gives the full variable domain: EAGVTQFPSHSVIEKGQTVTLRCDPISGHDNLYWYRRVMGKEIKFLLHFVKESKQDESGMPNNRFLAERTGGTYSTLKVQPAELEDSGVYFCASSQKRGPDTQYFGPGTRLTVL.

Many counts were recorded for this clonotype. V is TRBV10-3 and J is TRBJ1-2, with D possibly being TRBD1 (5 bases). CDR3 length: 13 amino acids. V was trimmed by 3 bases and J by 4 bases, leaving 9 bases between them. CDR1 is ENHRY, CDR2 SYGVKD, per germline. The CDR3 protein is CAISDRGSYGYTF. The CDR3 region has the DNA TGTGCCATCAGTGATAGGGGTTCCTATGGCTACACCTTC.

Remarks on this clonotype: The junction departs from the called germline gene at one end, perhaps through a read error. The chain is built from TRBV27 and TRBJ1-2, with TRBD1 as a possible D gene (6 bases). The CDR3 runs 17 residues. CDR1 is MNHEY, CDR2 SMNVEV, per germline (reference sequence). The CDR3 DNA reads TGTGCCGGCAGCCTAAACCCCAAGACAGGATTCGTCTATGGCTACACCTTC. Protein sequence: CAGSLNPKTGFVYGYTF.

The chain carries TRBV27 and TRBJ2-3; tentatively, D is TRBD1 (5 bases). CDR1 and CDR2 (germline): MNHEY, SMNVEV (reference sequence). The length of the CDR3 is 14 residues. V gave up 4 bases and J gave up 3 bases, with 11 bases separating them. The CDR3 bases are TGTGCCAGCAGTTCCCGACAGAGAACAGATACGCAGTATTTT. The encoded protein is CASSSRQRTDTQYF.

The chain combines TRBV5-6 with TRBJ2-1, with D unresolved. Germline V gene data show CDR1 as SGHDT and CDR2 as YYEEEE. Trimming removed 0 bases at V and 0 bases at J, with 10 bases between. The CDR3 spans 16 residues. The CDR3 sequence is CASSLALPGSYNEQFF. DNA of the CDR3: TGTGCCAGCAGCTTGGCCCTCCCGGGCTCCTACAATGAGCAGTTCTTC.

In this sample, this clonotype turned up a few times. The rearrangement links TRBV20-1 to TRBJ2-7; possibly TRBD1 for D (5 bases). The CDR3 is 18 residues long. From germline, CDR1 is DFQATT and CDR2 SNEGSKA (reference sequence). With 0 bases removed from V and 0 bases from J, the gap between germline ends came to 21 bases. CDR3 in DNA: TGCAGTGCTAGAGATCAGAAGGCGAGGTGGGGCTCCTCCTACGAGCAGTACTTC. Translating it yields CSARDQKARWGSSYEQYF.

This clonotype was observed a few times. The V gene is TRBV20-1, the J gene TRBJ2-3, with a possible D match to TRBD2 (6 bases). Germline CDR1 reads DFQATT; CDR2 reads SNEGSKA (reference sequence). Trimming pared 4 bases from V and 0 bases from J, leaving 14 bases between. The CDR3 runs 15 residues. The CDR3 bases are TGCAGTGCTATAGTATCGGGGGAAAGCACAGATACGCAGTATTTT. Protein product: CSAIVSGESTDTQYF.

The chain recombines TRBV12-3 or TRBV12-4 with TRBJ2-6, with D possibly TRBD1 on 5 matching bases. CDR3 size: 13 residues. V was shortened by 8 bases and J by 12 bases, with 17 bases between the two germline ends. CDR3 in amino acids: CASSVGAPSVLTF. CDR3 sequence (DNA): TGTGCCAGCTCGGTTGGGGCTCCCTCCGTCCTGACTTTC.

Ten or more counts support this clonotype. The V call is TRBV18, the J call TRBJ1-1, with a weak D call TRBD1 (6 bases). Germline V CDR1 and CDR2: KGHSH, LQKENI. V was pared by 8 bases and J by 6 bases, with 13 bases between. The CDR3 length is 12 residues. The CDR3 DNA sequence: TGTGCCAGCAGCCCGGGGGGCGCTGAAGCTTTCTTT. Protein product: CASSPGGAEAFF.

The chain links TRBV4-2 to TRBJ2-7; TRBD2 agrees at 11 bases. Germline V lookup: CDR1 LGHNA, CDR2 YNFKEQ. The CDR3 is 13 residues long. After removal of 7 bases from V and 7 bases from J, the junction contained 6 bases not matched to a gene. CDR3 DNA: TGTGCCAGCAAACTAGCGGGGGACAATGAGCAGTACTTC. Its protein is CASKLAGDNEQYF.

This sequence joins TRBV7-2 and TRBJ2-5; D gene ambiguous. CDR3 length equals 14 residues. Germline V gene lookup returns CDR1 SGHTA and CDR2 FQGNSA. The V and J ends lost 5 bases and 11 bases respectively, with 21 bases between them. The CDR3 DNA reads TGTGCCAGCAGCCCGTCTTCTATCCGCCATGAGCAGTACTTC. The encoded protein is CASSPSSIRHEQYF. Based on the CDR3 plus reference TRBV7-2 and TRBJ2-5, the full variable domain is GAGVSQSPSNKVTEKGKDVELRCDPISGHTALYWYRQSLGQGLEFLIYFQGNSAPDKSGLPSDRFSAERTGGSVSTLTIQRTQQEDSAVYLCASSPSSIRHEQYFGPGTRLLVL.

This clonotype was counted many times. The chain couples TRBV6-2 or TRBV6-3 to TRBJ1-5; D is unresolved. V gave up 5 bases and J gave up 3 bases, with 11 bases separating them. Looked up from germline, CDR1 is MNHEY and CDR2 is SVGEGT. The CDR3 length is 14 residues. The CDR3 spells CASSPMGFNQPQHF. CDR3 coding DNA: TGTGCCAGCAGTCCCATGGGATTCAATCAGCCCCAGCATTTT.